Below, 22 T cell receptor beta chains from the same sample are listed, as sequenced in a study of blood T cells in healthy people across ages. Primers used in a second PCR of about 7 to 12 cycles were a sample-barcoded 5' primer and a J-beta primer mix. TCRdb reprocessed the 5' RACE reads with MiXCR, giving one entry per CDR3 protein. The sample contains under 1,000,000 distinct CDR3 sequences, 46% of which appear only once. The specimen was blood. These receptors all come from a man older than 75 in good health.

The J gene is TRBJ2-3, the V gene TRBV2; D remains unclear. The CDR3 covers 12 residues. Germline loops: CDR1 SNHLY, CDR2 FYNNEI. V shed 7 bases and J shed 4 bases, with 9 bases lying between them. CDR3 amino acids: CASNPKPDTQYF. CDR3 sequence (DNA): TGTGCCAGCAATCCAAAGCCAGATACGCAGTATTTT.

Points on this clonotype: At one end, the junction sequence differs from germline, possibly due to a read error. The CDR3 DNA follows: TGTGCCAGCAGCCAAGAGGCAGGAGAGCTGGGCACTAAAGCTTTCTTT. Translating gives CASSQEAGELGTKAFF. The rearrangement joins TRBV4-2 to TRBJ1-1; unclear D gene. The CDR3 totals 16 residues. The germline V gene has CDR1 LGHNA and CDR2 YNFKEQ.

This clonotype has at least ten counts. The genes are TRBV7-8 and TRBJ2-7, with D uncertain. V was pared by 4 bases and J by 3 bases, with 13 bases between. Germline CDR1 is SGHVS and CDR2 is FQNEAQ. This CDR3 is 14 amino acids long. CDR3 coding DNA: TGTGCCAGCAGCTCCCACTCTAGTGACTACGAGCAGTACTTC. The encoded protein is CASSSHSSDYEQYF.

This clonotype was observed a few times. The chain carries TRBV10-2 and TRBJ1-2; 7 nucleotides agree with TRBD1. Germline-derived CDR1 and CDR2 are WSHSY and SAAADI. V lost 5 bases and J lost 3; bases outside the gene matches: 6. There are 14 residues in the CDR3. The CDR3 protein is CASSTTGEYYGYTF. CDR3 in DNA: TGCGCCAGCAGTACTACAGGGGAATACTATGGCTACACCTTC.

The chain joins TRBV4-2 to TRBJ2-3; the D gene could be TRBD1 or TRBD2 (6 bases each). V lost 0 bases and J 3 bases, leaving 13 bases between the germline ends. The V gene's germline CDR1 is LGHNA and CDR2 YNFKEQ. This CDR3 has 16 residues. CDR3 bases: TGTGCCAGCAGCCAAGAGGGGGCGGGGTCAACAGATACGCAGTATTTT. It codes for CASSQEGAGSTDTQYF.

The V gene is TRBV6-1, the J gene TRBJ2-4, with D unclear. V was shortened by 2 bases and J by 1 base, with 9 bases between the two germline ends. CDR1 is MNHNS, CDR2 SASEGT, per germline. The CDR3 is 15 amino acids. The CDR3 DNA follows: TGTGCCAGCAGTGAATTTAGTGGGGCCAAAAACATTCAGTACTTC. It specifies CASSEFSGAKNIQYF.

This clonotype was detected a few times. CDR3 DNA: TGTGCCAGCAGGCGACAGGGGGCAGGTGAGCAGTTCTTC. Its protein is CASRRQGAGEQFF. J is TRBJ2-1 and V is TRBV12-3 or TRBV12-4, with 10 bases matching TRBD1. The CDR3 is 13 amino acids. Losses at the gene ends were 6 bases for V and 9 bases for J; bases not matched to a gene: 5.

The genes are TRBV6-6 and TRBJ1-5, with TRBD1 matching 8 bases. Per the germline V gene, CDR1 is MNHNY and CDR2 is SVGAGI (reference sequence). The length of the CDR3 is 16 residues. Trimming took 11 bases from V and 9 from J; bases not matched to a gene: 21. CDR3 DNA sequence: TGTGCCTCCAACGACCCTCAAACAGGGGGAGTTCGGCCCCAGCATTTT. Residues: CASNDPQTGGVRPQHF.

J is TRBJ1-5 and V is TRBV20-1, with TRBD1 matching over 9 bases. Trimming at V came to 1 base and at J to 7 bases, leaving 5 bases not matched to a gene. Germline CDR1 reads DFQATT; CDR2 reads SNEGSKA (reference sequence). CDR3 size: 14 residues. Here the CDR3 reads CSARGDRASQPQHF. The DNA for the CDR3 is TGCAGTGCTAGAGGGGACAGGGCCAGCCAGCCCCAGCATTTT.

The chain has TRBV7-3 and TRBJ1-1, with TRBD1 as a possible D gene (5 bases). The CDR3 length is 14 residues. Per germline, CDR1 SGHTA and CDR2 FQGTGA. V was pared by 0 bases and J by 7 bases, with 12 bases between. CDR3 sequence: CASSLTAGSGEAFF. The CDR3 region has the DNA TGTGCCAGCAGCTTAACGGCAGGGTCCGGTGAAGCTTTCTTT.

A few counts support this clonotype. The V and J genes are TRBV9 and TRBJ2-2; D is possibly TRBD1 (7 bases). The germline V gene encodes CDR1 SGDLS and CDR2 YYNGEE. The V end lost 4 bases, the J end lost 5 bases, and 21 bases lay between the germline ends. The CDR3 is 17 amino acids. The CDR3 DNA follows: TGTGCCAGCAGCAGGGGGCGGGACGTGGTATCAACCGGGGAGCTGTTTTTT. Protein sequence: CASSRGRDVVSTGELFF.

This chain connects TRBV4-1 to TRBJ2-1; D not certain. Germline values: CDR1 MGHRA, CDR2 YSYEKL. The CDR3 is 17 amino acids. V lost 0 bases and J 0 bases, leaving 12 bases between the germline ends. The CDR3 loop is CASSQDQTASSYNEQFF. The CDR3 bases are TGCGCCAGCAGCCAAGACCAAACAGCTAGCTCCTACAATGAGCAGTTCTTC.

This sequence joins TRBV7-9 and TRBJ2-5; D call uncertain. In germline, CDR1 is SEHNR, CDR2 FQNEAQ (reference sequence). This CDR3 contains 14 residues. Trimming took 1 base from V and 2 from J, leaving 8 bases between them. CDR3 in DNA: TGTGCCAGCAGCTTAGAGGTGAAGCAAGAGACCCAGTACTTC. It specifies CASSLEVKQETQYF.

This chain connects TRBV7-9 to TRBJ2-7; possibly TRBD1 for D (5 bases). Germline CDR1 reads SEHNR; CDR2 reads FQNEAQ (reference sequence). The V end was cut by 4 bases, the J end by 3 bases, with 13 bases between. CDR3 length equals 14 residues. This CDR3 is CASSSLGPFYEQYF. CDR3 DNA sequence: TGTGCCAGCAGCTCGCTGGGGCCCTTCTACGAGCAGTACTTC.

This clonotype was seen a few times. The chain employs TRBV6-4 and TRBJ1-2; D gene unclear. Germline V gene sequence: CDR1 MRHNA, CDR2 SNTAGT. This CDR3 comprises 13 residues. Trimming took off 5 bases at V and 0 bases at J, with 7 bases between the two ends. The CDR3 nucleotides read TGTGCCAGCAGTCCCCAGTCTAACTATGGCTACACCTTC. Translating gives CASSPQSNYGYTF.

This clonotype was detected ten times or more. The gene calls are TRBV25-1 and TRBJ2-7, with D maybe TRBD2 (6 bases). V was shortened by 8 bases and J by 4 bases, with 12 bases between the two germline ends. This CDR3 is 12 amino acids long. CDR1 MGHDK and CDR2 SYGVNS come from the germline V gene. The CDR3: CASGMGGYEQYF. The DNA of the CDR3 is TGTGCCAGCGGCATGGGGGGATACGAGCAGTACTTC.

About this clonotype: Since a much larger clone is just one base distant, this may be a read error. The chain couples TRBV7-9 to TRBJ2-1; D gene uncertain. CDR3 length equals 14 residues. From germline, CDR1 is SEHNR and CDR2 FQNEAQ (reference sequence). The CDR3 loop is CASRWSATYSEQFF. For the CDR3, the DNA is TGTGCCAGCAGGTGGTCGGCAACCTACAGTGAGCAGTTCTTC.

The V and J genes are TRBV7-3 and TRBJ1-2; 8 nucleotides agree with TRBD1. V dropped 5 bases and J dropped 4; count of bases not matched to a gene: 6. CDR1 SGHTA and CDR2 FQGTGA come from the germline V gene. The CDR3 runs 14 residues. This CDR3 reads CASSPETGVYGYTF. CDR3 sequence (DNA): TGTGCCAGCAGCCCCGAGACAGGGGTCTATGGCTACACCTTC.

V and J are TRBV4-2 and TRBJ1-6; maybe TRBD1 (5 bases). CDR1 LGHNA and CDR2 YNFKEQ come from the germline V gene. The length of the CDR3 is 17 residues. V was cut by 1 base and J by 4 bases, with 14 bases left in between. The CDR3, as DNA: TGTGCCAGCAGCCAAGCTTCGGGACGGACTTATAATTCACCCCTCCACTTT. Protein: CASSQASGRTYNSPLHF.

This chain joins TRBV2 and TRBJ2-5, with a weak D call TRBD1 (5 bases). V lost 3 bases and J 7 bases, leaving 18 bases between the germline ends. This CDR3 is 15 amino acids long. CDR1 and CDR2 from the germline V gene are SNHLY and FYNNEI. CDR3 DNA sequence: TGTGCCAGCAGTGAGGTATCAGGGCCTTTACGGACCCAGTACTTC. It is translated as CASSEVSGPLRTQYF.

This clonotype was picked up a small number of times. V usage is TRBV7-9 and J usage is TRBJ2-1; possible D gene TRBD1, 5 bases. The DNA matches TRBJ2-7 better at its end, which makes the J call doubtful. CDR1 is SEHNR and CDR2 is FQNEAQ in the germline V gene (reference sequence). The CDR3 is 15 residues long. The CDR3 sequence: CASSLGQTLYNEQYF. As DNA, the CDR3 is TGTGCCAGCAGCTTAGGACAGACCCTATACAATGAGCAGTACTTC.

V is TRBV30 and J is TRBJ2-5; 10 nucleotides agree with TRBD2. The DNA end is more similar to TRBJ2-7, so the J call may be wrong. The length of the CDR3 is 14 residues. Germline lookup yields CDR1 GTSNPN and CDR2 SVGIG (reference sequence). The CDR3 spells CAWSVVAGGNEQYF. The CDR3 region has the DNA TGTGCCTGGAGTGTAGTAGCGGGAGGTAACGAGCAGTACTTC.